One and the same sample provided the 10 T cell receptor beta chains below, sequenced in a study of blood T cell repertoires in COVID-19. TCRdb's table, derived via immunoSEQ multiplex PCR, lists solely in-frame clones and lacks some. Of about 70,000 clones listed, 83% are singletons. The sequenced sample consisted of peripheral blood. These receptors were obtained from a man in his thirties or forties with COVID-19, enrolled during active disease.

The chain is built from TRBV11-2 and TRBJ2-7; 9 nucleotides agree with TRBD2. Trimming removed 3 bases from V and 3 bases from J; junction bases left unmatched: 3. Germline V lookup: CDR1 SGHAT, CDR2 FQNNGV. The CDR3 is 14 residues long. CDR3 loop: CASSFSGSSYEQYF. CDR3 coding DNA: TGTGCCAGCAGCTTTAGCGGGAGTAGCTACGAGCAGTACTTC. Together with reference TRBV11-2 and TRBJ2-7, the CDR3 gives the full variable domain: EAGVAQSPRYKIIEKRQSVAFWCNPISGHATLYWYQQILGQGPKLLIQFQNNGVVDDSQLPKDRFSAERLKGVDSTLKIQPAKLEDSAVYLCASSFSGSSYEQYFGPGTRLTVT.

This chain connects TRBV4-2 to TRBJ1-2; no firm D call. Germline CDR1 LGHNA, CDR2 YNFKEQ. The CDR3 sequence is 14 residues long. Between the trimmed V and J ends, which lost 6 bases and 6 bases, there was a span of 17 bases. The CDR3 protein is CASRAPGSHNGYTF. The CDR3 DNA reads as TGTGCCAGCAGGGCCCCCGGGTCCCACAATGGCTACACCTTC.

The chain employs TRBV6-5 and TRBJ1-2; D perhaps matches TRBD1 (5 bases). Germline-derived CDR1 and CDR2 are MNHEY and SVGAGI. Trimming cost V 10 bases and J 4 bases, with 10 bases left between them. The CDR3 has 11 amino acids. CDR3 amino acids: CATTGAYGYTF. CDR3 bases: TGTGCCACAACAGGAGCCTATGGCTACACCTTC.

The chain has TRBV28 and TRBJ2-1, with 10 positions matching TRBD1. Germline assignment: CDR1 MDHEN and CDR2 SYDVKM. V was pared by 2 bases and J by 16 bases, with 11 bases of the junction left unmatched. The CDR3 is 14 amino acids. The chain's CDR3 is CASSLALSGTGVFF. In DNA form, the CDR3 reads TGTGCCAGCAGTTTAGCCTTATCGGGGACAGGGGTCTTCTTC.

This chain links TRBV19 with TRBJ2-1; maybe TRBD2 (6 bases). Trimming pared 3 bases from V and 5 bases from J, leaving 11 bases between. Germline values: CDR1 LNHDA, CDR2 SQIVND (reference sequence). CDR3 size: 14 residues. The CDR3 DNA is TGTGCCAGTAGTATTGGCGGGACCAACAATGAGCAGTTCTTC. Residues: CASSIGGTNNEQFF.

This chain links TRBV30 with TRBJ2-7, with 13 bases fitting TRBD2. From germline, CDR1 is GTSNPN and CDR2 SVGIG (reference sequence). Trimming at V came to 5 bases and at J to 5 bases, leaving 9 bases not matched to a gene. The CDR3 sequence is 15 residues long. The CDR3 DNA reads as TGTGCCTGGGACCCCGGACTAGCGGGAGACCACGAGCAGTACTTC. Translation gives CAWDPGLAGDHEQYF.

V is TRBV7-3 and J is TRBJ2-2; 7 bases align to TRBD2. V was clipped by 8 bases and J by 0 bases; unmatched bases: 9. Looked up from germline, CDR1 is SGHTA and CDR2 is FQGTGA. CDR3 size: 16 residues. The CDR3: CASRAALAANTGELFF. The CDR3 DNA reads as TGTGCCAGCCGCGCCGCTCTAGCGGCGAACACCGGGGAGCTGTTTTTT.

CDR3 sequence: CASSLNRYQPQHF. The CDR3 DNA sequence: TGTGCCAGCAGTTTAAACAGATATCAGCCCCAGCATTTT. The V gene is TRBV27, the J gene TRBJ1-5, with D unresolved. V lost 2 bases, J lost 5 bases, and 7 bases lay in between. Germline-derived CDR1 and CDR2 are MNHEY and SMNVEV (reference sequence). The CDR3 length is 13 residues.

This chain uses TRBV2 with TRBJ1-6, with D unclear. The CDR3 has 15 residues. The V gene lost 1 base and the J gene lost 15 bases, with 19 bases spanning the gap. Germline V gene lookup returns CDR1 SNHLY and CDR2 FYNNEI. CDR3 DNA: TGTGCCAGCAGTGAAGATCGTTCACAGATAGAAGGCCTCCACTTT. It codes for CASSEDRSQIEGLHF.

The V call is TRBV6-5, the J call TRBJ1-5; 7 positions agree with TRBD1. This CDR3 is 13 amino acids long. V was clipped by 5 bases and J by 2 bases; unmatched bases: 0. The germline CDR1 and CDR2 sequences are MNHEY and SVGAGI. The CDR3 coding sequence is TGTGCCAGCAGTACAGGGGGCAATCAGCCCCAGCATTTT. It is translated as CASSTGGNQPQHF.